The 3 T cell receptor beta chains in this list originate from one sample, sequenced in a study of blood T cells in healthy people across ages. PCR was performed a second time for about 7 to 11 cycles using a sample-barcoded 5' primer and a J-beta primer mix. Each CDR3 protein is one row after TCRdb ran MiXCR on the 5' RACE reads. The repertoire holds over 450,000 distinct CDR3 sequences, with less than 25% as singletons. The same sample was also studied in work on T cells of mothers and their children.

The sequencing input was blood. The source is a boy between 10 and 17 years old in good health.

This clonotype came up a few times. The V call is TRBV9, the J call TRBJ2-7; no reliable D call. The CDR3 is 14 amino acids. V dropped 0 bases and J dropped 1 base, with 8 bases sitting between them. The germline CDR1 and CDR2 sequences are SGDLS and YYNGEE. The CDR3 loop is CASSVGLTSYEQYF. CDR3 sequence (DNA): TGTGCCAGCAGCGTAGGGCTTACGTCCTACGAGCAGTACTTC. The variable domain in full, with the rest retrieved from reference TRBV9 and TRBJ2-7, is DSGVTQTPKHLITATGQRVTLRCSPRSGDLSVYWYQQSLDQGLQFLIQYYNGEERAKGNILERFSAQQFPDLHSELNLSSLELGDSALYFCASSVGLTSYEQYFGPGTRLTVT.

V and J are TRBV12-3 or TRBV12-4 and TRBJ2-1; 9 positions agree with TRBD2. Trimming at V came to 5 bases and at J to 4 bases, leaving 6 bases not matched to a gene. The CDR3 extends over 15 amino acids. Here the CDR3 reads CASSLSGSGYNEQFF. The CDR3 bases are TGTGCCAGCAGTCTTAGCGGGAGTGGGTACAATGAGCAGTTCTTC.

This clonotype appeared a few times. The chain employs TRBV5-5 and TRBJ2-5; D possibly corresponds to TRBD1 (6 bases). The last part of the DNA fits TRBJ2-7 better; the J call may be wrong. Germline V CDR1 and CDR2: SGHKS, YYEKEE (reference sequence). The CDR3 totals 14 residues. CDR3 sequence: CASSQGIGSYEQYF. The CDR3, as DNA: TGTGCCAGCAGCCAGGGGATCGGATCCTACGAGCAGTACTTC.